Listed below are T cell receptor beta chains from one sample, sequenced in a study of blood T cell repertoires in COVID-19. Method: immunoSEQ multiplex PCR; TCRdb's copy keeps in-frame clones and lacks some. There are around 93,000 clones in the sample; approximately 80% occur only once, and around 4.1% lies in the top ten. The material sequenced was peripheral blood. The receptor set was obtained from a man in his sixties with acute or convalescent COVID-19. The CDR3 runs from the conserved cysteine through the conserved F or W. Each record gives: CDR3 protein, CDR3 DNA, CDR3 length, J gene, V gene, D gene. The D gene is left open where the match is weak.

CDR3 protein: CSASDPEKQGYGYTF; CDR3 DNA: TGCAGTGCTAGTGATCCCGAAAAACAGGGCTATGGCTACACCTTC; CDR3 length: 15; J gene: TRBJ1-2; V gene: TRBV20-1; D gene: -
CDR3 protein: CASRPKTGDYGYTF; CDR3 DNA: TGTGCCAGCAGACCCAAGACAGGGGACTATGGCTACACCTTC; CDR3 length: 14; J gene: TRBJ1-2; V gene: TRBV6-6; D gene: TRBD1
CDR3 protein: CASSFPGSSYEQYF; CDR3 DNA: TGTGCCAGTAGTTTCCCAGGCAGCTCCTACGAGCAGTACTTC; CDR3 length: 14; J gene: TRBJ2-7; V gene: TRBV19; D gene: -
CDR3 protein: CASSLSGSGGNEQFF; CDR3 DNA: TGTGCCAGCAGCCTGAGTGGTTCAGGAGGCAATGAGCAGTTCTTC; CDR3 length: 15; J gene: TRBJ2-1; V gene: TRBV7-9; D gene: -
CDR3 protein: CASSPGQINTGELFF; CDR3 DNA: TGCGCCAGCAGCCCGGGACAGATTAACACCGGGGAGCTGTTTTTT; CDR3 length: 15; J gene: TRBJ2-2; V gene: TRBV5-1; D gene: TRBD1
CDR3 protein: CASSVVTSGRDTQYF; CDR3 DNA: TGTGCCAGCAGCGTAGTGACTAGCGGTAGAGATACGCAGTATTTT; CDR3 length: 15; J gene: TRBJ2-3; V gene: TRBV9; D gene: TRBD2
CDR3 protein: CAISGKEGADGYTF; CDR3 DNA: TGTGCCATCAGCGGCAAAGAGGGGGCGGATGGCTACACCTTC; CDR3 length: 14; J gene: TRBJ1-2; V gene: TRBV10-3; D gene: TRBD1
CDR3 protein: CASSESEGQETQYF; CDR3 DNA: TGCGCCAGCAGTGAGTCTGAGGGTCAAGAGACCCAGTACTTC; CDR3 length: 14; J gene: TRBJ2-5; V gene: TRBV10-2; D gene: -
CDR3 protein: CASSDPRDYNQPQHF; CDR3 DNA: TGTGCCAGCAGTGATCCCCGGGACTACAATCAGCCCCAGCATTTT; CDR3 length: 15; J gene: TRBJ1-5; V gene: TRBV6-1; D gene: -
CDR3 protein: CASSLAPPGTGVYGYTF; CDR3 DNA: TGTGCCAGCAGCTTAGCACCTCCCGGGACAGGGGTCTATGGCTACACCTTC; CDR3 length: 17; J gene: TRBJ1-2; V gene: TRBV7-2; D gene: TRBD1
CDR3 protein: CASSLTTGSGGSPLHF; CDR3 DNA: TGTGCCAGCAGCCTTACGACAGGGAGTGGAGGCTCACCCCTCCACTTT; CDR3 length: 16; J gene: TRBJ1-6; V gene: TRBV7-3; D gene: TRBD1
CDR3 protein: CASSHRDRGSIEQFF; CDR3 DNA: TGCGCCAGCAGTCATAGGGACAGGGGGAGCATTGAGCAGTTCTTC; CDR3 length: 15; J gene: TRBJ2-1; V gene: TRBV23-1; D gene: TRBD1
CDR3 protein: CASSLGGSGQPQHF; CDR3 DNA: TGTGCCAGCAGCTTAGGCGGATCGGGACAGCCCCAGCATTTT; CDR3 length: 14; J gene: TRBJ1-5; V gene: TRBV11-2; D gene: -
CDR3 protein: CASSVEGPPYEQYF; CDR3 DNA: TGTGCCAGCAGTGTGGAGGGCCCCCCCTACGAGCAGTACTTC; CDR3 length: 14; J gene: TRBJ2-7; V gene: TRBV6-2/TRBV6-3; D gene: -
CDR3 protein: CASSLGHPGQGNQPQHF; CDR3 DNA: TGTGCCAGCAGCTTGGGTCACCCGGGACAGGGAAATCAGCCCCAGCATTTT; CDR3 length: 17; J gene: TRBJ1-5; V gene: TRBV5-6; D gene: TRBD1
CDR3 protein: CASSQVYQETQYF; CDR3 DNA: TGTGCCAGCAGCCAAGTGTATCAAGAGACCCAGTACTTC; CDR3 length: 13; J gene: TRBJ2-5; V gene: TRBV14; D gene: -
CDR3 protein: CASSPLDSPDGELFF; CDR3 DNA: TGTGCCAGCTCACCCCTAGACAGTCCGGACGGGGAGCTGTTTTTT; CDR3 length: 15; J gene: TRBJ2-2; V gene: TRBV18; D gene: -
CDR3 protein: CASTRRDSGNTIYF; CDR3 DNA: TGTGCCAGCACTCGACGGGACTCTGGAAACACCATATATTTT; CDR3 length: 14; J gene: TRBJ1-3; V gene: TRBV6-5; D gene: -
CDR3 protein: CATSESNSGQPQHF; CDR3 DNA: TGTGCCACCAGTGAAAGTAACAGTGGCCAGCCCCAGCATTTT; CDR3 length: 14; J gene: TRBJ1-5; V gene: TRBV24-1; D gene: -
CDR3 protein: CASSLSGGNSPLHF; CDR3 DNA: TGTGCCAGCAGCTTATCGGGAGGAAATTCACCCCTCCACTTT; CDR3 length: 14; J gene: TRBJ1-6; V gene: TRBV7-2; D gene: -